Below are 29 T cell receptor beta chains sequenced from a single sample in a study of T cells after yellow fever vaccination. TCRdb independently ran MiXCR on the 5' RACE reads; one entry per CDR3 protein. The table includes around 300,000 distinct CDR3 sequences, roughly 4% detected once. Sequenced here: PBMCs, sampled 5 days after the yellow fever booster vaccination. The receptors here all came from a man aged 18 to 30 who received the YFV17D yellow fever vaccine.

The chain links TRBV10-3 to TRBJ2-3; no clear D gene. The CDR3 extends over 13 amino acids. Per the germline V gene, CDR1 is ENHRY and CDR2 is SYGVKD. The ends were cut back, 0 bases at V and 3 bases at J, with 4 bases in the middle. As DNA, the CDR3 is TGTGCCATCAGTGAGTCTACGACAGATACGCAGTATTTT. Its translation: CAISESTTDTQYF.

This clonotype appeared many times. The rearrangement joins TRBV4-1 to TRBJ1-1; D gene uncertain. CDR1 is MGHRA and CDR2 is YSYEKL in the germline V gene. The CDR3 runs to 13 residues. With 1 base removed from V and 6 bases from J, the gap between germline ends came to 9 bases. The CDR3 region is CASSQVGLAEAFF. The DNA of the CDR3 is TGCGCCAGCAGCCAAGTAGGGCTAGCTGAAGCTTTCTTT.

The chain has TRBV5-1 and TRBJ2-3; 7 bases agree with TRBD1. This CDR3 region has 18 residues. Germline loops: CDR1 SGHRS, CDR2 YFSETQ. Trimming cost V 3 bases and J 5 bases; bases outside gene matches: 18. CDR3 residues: CASSSLYLYRGREDTQYF. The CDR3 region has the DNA TGCGCCAGCAGCTCACTCTACCTTTACAGGGGAAGGGAAGATACGCAGTATTTT.

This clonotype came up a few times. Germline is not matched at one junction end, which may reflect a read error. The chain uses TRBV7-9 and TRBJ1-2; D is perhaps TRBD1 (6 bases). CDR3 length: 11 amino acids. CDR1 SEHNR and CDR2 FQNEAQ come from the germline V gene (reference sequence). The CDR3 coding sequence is TGTGCCAGCAGCTTAGCAGTCGAGGGGGCCTTC. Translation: CASSLAVEGAF.

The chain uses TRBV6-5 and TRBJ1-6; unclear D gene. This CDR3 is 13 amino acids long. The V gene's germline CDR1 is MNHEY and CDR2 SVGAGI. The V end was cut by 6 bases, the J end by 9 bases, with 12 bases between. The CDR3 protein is CASSRPMSSPLHF. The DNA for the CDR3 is TGTGCCAGCAGCCGACCCATGAGTTCACCCCTCCACTTT.

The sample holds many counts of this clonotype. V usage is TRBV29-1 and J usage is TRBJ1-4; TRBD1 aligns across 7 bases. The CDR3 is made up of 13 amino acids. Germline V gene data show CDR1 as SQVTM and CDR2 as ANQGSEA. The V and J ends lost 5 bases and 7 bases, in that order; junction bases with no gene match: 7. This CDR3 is CSVRDSGGEKLFF. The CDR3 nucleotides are TGCAGCGTTAGGGACAGCGGAGGTGAAAAACTGTTTTTT.

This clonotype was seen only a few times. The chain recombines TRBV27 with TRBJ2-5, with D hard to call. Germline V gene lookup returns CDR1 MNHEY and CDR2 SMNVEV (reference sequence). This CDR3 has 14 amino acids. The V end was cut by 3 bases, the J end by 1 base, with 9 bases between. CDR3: CASSFAGLQETQYF. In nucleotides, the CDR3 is TGTGCCAGCAGTTTCGCCGGGCTCCAAGAGACCCAGTACTTC.

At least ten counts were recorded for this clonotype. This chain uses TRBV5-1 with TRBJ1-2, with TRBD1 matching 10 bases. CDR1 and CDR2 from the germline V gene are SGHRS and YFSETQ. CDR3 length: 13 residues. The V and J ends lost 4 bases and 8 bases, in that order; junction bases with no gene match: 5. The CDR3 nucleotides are TGCGCCAGCAGCCCTGGGACAGGGGTAGGCTACACCTTC. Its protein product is CASSPGTGVGYTF.

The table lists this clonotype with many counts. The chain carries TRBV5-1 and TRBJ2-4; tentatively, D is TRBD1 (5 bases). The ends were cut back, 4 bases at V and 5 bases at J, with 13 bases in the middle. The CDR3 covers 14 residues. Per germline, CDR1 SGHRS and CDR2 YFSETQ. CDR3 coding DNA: TGCGCCAGCAGCCTCTCCGTGACAGAAAACATTCAGTACTTC. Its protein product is CASSLSVTENIQYF.

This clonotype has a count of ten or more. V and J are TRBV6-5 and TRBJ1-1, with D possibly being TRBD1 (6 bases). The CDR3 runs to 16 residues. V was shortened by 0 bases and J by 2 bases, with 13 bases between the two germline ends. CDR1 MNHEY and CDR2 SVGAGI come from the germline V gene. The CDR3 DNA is TGTGCCAGCAGTTACTCGACTCCGGGACACAACACTGAAGCTTTCTTT. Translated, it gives CASSYSTPGHNTEAFF.

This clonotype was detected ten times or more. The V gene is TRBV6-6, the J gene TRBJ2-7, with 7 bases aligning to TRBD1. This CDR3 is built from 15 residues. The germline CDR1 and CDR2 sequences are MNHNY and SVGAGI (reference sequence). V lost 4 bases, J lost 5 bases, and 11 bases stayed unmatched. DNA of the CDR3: TGTGCCAGCAGTTCCGGACAGGCTAGAGGGGACGAGCAGTACTTC. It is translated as CASSSGQARGDEQYF.

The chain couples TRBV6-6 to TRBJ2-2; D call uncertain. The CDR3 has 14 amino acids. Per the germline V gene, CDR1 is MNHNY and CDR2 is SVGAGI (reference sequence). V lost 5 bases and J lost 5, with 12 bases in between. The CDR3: CASSPSRATGELFF. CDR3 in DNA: TGTGCCAGCAGTCCGAGTCGGGCAACCGGGGAGCTGTTTTTT.

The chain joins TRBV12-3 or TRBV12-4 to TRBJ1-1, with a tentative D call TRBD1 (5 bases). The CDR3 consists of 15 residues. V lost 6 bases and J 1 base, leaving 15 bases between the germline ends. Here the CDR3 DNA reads TGTGCCAGCAGATGGGCCCTCCAGGGGAACACTGAAGCTTTCTTT. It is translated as CASRWALQGNTEAFF.

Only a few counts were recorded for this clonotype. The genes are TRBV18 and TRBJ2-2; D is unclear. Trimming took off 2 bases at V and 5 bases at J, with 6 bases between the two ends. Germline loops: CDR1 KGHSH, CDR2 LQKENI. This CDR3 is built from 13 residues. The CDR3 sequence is CASSPVTTGELFF. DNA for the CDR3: TGTGCCAGCTCACCAGTGACTACCGGGGAGCTGTTTTTT.

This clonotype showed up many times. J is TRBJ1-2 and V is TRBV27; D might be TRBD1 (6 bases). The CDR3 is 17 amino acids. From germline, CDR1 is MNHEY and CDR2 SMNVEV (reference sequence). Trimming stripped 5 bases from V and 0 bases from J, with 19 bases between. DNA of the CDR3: TGTGCCAGCAGTATAACAGGGACAACCTTAGCTAACTATGGCTACACCTTC. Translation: CASSITGTTLANYGYTF.

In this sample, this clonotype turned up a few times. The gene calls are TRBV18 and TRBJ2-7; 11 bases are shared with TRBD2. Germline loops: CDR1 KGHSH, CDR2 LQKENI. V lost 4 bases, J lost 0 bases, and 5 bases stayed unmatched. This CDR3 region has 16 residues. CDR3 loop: CASSRTGTSGSYEQYF. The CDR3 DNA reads TGTGCCAGCTCACGCACCGGGACTAGCGGCTCCTACGAGCAGTACTTC.

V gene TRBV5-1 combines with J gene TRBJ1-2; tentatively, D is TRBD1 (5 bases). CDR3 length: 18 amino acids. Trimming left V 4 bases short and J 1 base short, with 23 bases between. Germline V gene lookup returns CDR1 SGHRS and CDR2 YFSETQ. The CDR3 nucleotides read TGCGCCAGCAGCGTACCTGGGACGGCCGAGAAAATTAACTATGGCTACACCTTC. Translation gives CASSVPGTAEKINYGYTF. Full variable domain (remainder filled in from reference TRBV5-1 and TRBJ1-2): KAGVTQTPRYLIKTRGQQVTLSCSPISGHRSVSWYQQTPGQGLQFLFEYFSETQRNKGNFPGRFSGRQFSNSRSEMNVSTLELGDSALYLCASSVPGTAEKINYGYTFGSGTRLTVV.

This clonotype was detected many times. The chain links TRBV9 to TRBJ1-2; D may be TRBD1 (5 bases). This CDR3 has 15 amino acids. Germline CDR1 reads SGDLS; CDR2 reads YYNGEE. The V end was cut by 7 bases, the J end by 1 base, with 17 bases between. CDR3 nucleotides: TGTGCCAGCTCCCGACAGCGCTCCAATAACTATGGCTACACCTTC. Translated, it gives CASSRQRSNNYGYTF.

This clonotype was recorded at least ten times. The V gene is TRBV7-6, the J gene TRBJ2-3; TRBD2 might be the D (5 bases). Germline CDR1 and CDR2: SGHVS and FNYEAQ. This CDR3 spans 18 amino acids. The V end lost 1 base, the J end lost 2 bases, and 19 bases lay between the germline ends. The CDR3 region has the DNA TGTGCCAGCAGCTTAGTACAATTCGGCGGGTCCTACACAGATACGCAGTATTTT. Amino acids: CASSLVQFGGSYTDTQYF.

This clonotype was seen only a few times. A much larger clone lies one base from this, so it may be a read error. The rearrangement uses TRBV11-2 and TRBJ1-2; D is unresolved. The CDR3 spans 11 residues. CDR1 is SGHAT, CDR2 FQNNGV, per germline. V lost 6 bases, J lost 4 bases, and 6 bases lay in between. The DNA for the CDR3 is TGTGCCAGCAGTCCCACCTATGGCTACACCTTC. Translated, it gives CASSPTYGYTF.

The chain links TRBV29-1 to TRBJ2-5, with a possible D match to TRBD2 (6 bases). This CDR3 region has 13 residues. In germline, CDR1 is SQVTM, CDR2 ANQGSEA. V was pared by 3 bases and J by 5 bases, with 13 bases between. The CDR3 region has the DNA TGCAGCGTTGAGAGGCCAGCGGGTGAGACCCAGTACTTC. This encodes CSVERPAGETQYF.

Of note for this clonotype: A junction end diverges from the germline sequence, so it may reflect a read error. CDR3 in amino acids: CASSFRTDSIVF. In DNA form, the CDR3 reads TGTGCCAGCAGCTTTAGGACTGACTCGATAGTTTTT. The chain couples TRBV7-2 to TRBJ2-3, with a possible D match to TRBD2 (5 bases). CDR1 is SGHTA and CDR2 is FQGNSA in the germline V gene. The CDR3 totals 12 residues.

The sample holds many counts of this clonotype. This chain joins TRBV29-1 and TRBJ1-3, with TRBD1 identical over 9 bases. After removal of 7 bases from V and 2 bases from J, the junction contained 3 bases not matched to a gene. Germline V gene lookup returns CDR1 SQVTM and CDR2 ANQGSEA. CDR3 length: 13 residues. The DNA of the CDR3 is TGCAGCGCCCGGACAGGGGCTGGAAACACCATATATTTT. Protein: CSARTGAGNTIYF.

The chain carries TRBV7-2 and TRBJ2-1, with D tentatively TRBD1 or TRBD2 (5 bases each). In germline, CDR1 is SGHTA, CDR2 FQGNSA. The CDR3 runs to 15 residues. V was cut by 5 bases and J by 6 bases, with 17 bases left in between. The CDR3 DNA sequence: TGTGCCAGCAGCCTGAGGGTGACAGAACGCAATGAGCAGTTCTTC. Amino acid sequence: CASSLRVTERNEQFF.

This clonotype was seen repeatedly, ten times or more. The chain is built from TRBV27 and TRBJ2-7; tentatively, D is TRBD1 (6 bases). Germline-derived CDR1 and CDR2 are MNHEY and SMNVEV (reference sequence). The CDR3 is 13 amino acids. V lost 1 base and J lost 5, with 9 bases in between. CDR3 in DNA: TGTGCCAGCAGTTTATACAGGGACCACGAGCAGTACGTC. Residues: CASSLYRDHEQYV.

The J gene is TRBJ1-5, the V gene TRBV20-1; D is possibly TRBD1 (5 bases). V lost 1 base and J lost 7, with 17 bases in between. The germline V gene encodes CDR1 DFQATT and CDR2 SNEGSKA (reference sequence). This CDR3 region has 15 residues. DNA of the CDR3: TGCAGTGCTAGAGGCCTCGGGGCTGAAAGGCAGCCCCAGCATTTT. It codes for CSARGLGAERQPQHF.

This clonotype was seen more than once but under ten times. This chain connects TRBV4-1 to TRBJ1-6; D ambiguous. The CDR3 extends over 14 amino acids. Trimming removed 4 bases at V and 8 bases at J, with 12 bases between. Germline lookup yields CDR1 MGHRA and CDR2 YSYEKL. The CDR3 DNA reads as TGCGCCAGCAGCCTAACTACCATCTATTCACCCCTCCACTTT. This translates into CASSLTTIYSPLHF.

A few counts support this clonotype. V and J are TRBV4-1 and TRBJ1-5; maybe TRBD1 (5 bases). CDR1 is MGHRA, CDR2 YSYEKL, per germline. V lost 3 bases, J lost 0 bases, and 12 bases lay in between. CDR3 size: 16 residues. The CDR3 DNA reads TGCGCCAGCAGCCAGGGGCGTTGGGGTAGCAATCAGCCCCAGCATTTT. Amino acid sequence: CASSQGRWGSNQPQHF.

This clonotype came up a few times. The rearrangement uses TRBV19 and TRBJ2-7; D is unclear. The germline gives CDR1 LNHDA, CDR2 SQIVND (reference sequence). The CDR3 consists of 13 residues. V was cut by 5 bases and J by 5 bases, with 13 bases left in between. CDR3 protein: CASSPYIHDEQYF. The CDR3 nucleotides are TGTGCCAGTAGTCCTTACATTCACGACGAGCAGTACTTC.